The next 24 T cell receptor beta chains were all read from a single sample in a study of immune characterization of retroperitoneal liposarcoma. One entry per CDR3 protein, called by TCRdb with MiXCR from the PCR reads. In the table there are under 13,000 distinct CDR3 sequences, 27% of which are singletons. The sequencing sample was made of tumor tissue. These receptors were collected from a male donor with retroperitoneal liposarcoma.

Written as DNA, the CDR3 is TGTGCCAGCAGACAGGGGACCAACAATGAGCAGTTCTTC. Translation: CASRQGTNNEQFF. The chain links TRBV6-8 to TRBJ2-7; 7 bases line up with TRBD1. The end of the DNA fits TRBJ2-1 better, so the J call may be wrong. Germline values: CDR1 MNHGY, CDR2 SAAAGT. The CDR3 contains 13 residues.

This clonotype was seen many times. The chain joins TRBV11-1 to TRBJ2-3; D is unresolved. Trimming removed 1 base from V and 5 bases from J, with 19 bases in between. Germline V gene lookup returns CDR1 SGHAT and CDR2 FQDESV (reference sequence). The CDR3 contains 17 residues. DNA of the CDR3: TGTGCCAGCAGCTTAGGTACTGCGTCAGGATTGGGAGATACGCAGTATTTT. It specifies CASSLGTASGLGDTQYF.

This clonotype is medium-sized (0.01 to 0.1%) within its sample. V usage is TRBV6-1 and J usage is TRBJ2-1, with 7 bases fitting TRBD2. The CDR3 has 14 residues. Germline CDR1 MNHNS, CDR2 SASEGT. V shed 7 bases, J shed 6 bases, and the junction held 9 bases outside the gene matches. CDR3 DNA sequence: TGTGCCAGCATTCCGGGGGGTGCGGTCAATGAGCAGTTCTTC. Protein: CASIPGGAVNEQFF.

In this sample, this clonotype turned up many times. The chain employs TRBV10-2 and TRBJ2-1; TRBD2 agrees at 7 bases. The assigned J gene may be wrong: the sequence end matches TRBJ2-7 better. The germline V gene has CDR1 WSHSY and CDR2 SAAADI. The CDR3 contains 14 residues. The CDR3 coding sequence is TGCGCCAGCAGACCACGGGGGGATGACAATGAGCAGTACTTC. As protein: CASRPRGDDNEQYF.

The chain is built from TRBV6-1 and TRBJ2-3; perhaps TRBD1 as D (6 bases). The germline V gene has CDR1 MNHNS and CDR2 SASEGT. Trimming pared 4 bases from V and 2 bases from J, leaving 7 bases between. There are 13 residues in the CDR3. The CDR3: CASSGTATDTQYF. The CDR3 DNA follows: TGTGCCAGCAGTGGGACAGCCACAGATACGCAGTATTTT.

Here the CDR3 reads CASSEGTGGTYGYTF. CDR3 sequence (DNA): TGTGCCAGCAGCGAAGGGACAGGCGGAACCTATGGCTACACCTTC. V is TRBV11-1 and J is TRBJ1-2; 8 bases are a match to TRBD1. After removal of 5 bases from V and 4 bases from J, the junction contained 9 bases not matched to a gene. Germline CDR1 reads SGHAT; CDR2 reads FQDESV (reference sequence). The CDR3 has 15 residues.

The V call is TRBV27, the J call TRBJ2-1; the match to TRBD2 covers 7 bases. There are 14 residues in the CDR3. Germline loops: CDR1 MNHEY, CDR2 SMNVEV (reference sequence). The J segment lost 10 bases and the V segment lost 3 bases, leaving 9 bases of the junction unmatched. The CDR3, as DNA: TGTGCCAGCAGTTTGACTAGCTCTTCCTACGAGCAGTTCTTC. Its translation: CASSLTSSSYEQFF.

By share, this clonotype ranks as medium-sized. The V and J genes are TRBV7-8 and TRBJ1-1; TRBD1 might be the D (6 bases). The CDR3 has 12 amino acids. V lost 6 bases and J 10 bases, leaving 15 bases between the germline ends. Germline assignment: CDR1 SGHVS and CDR2 FQNEAQ. The DNA of the CDR3 is TGTGCCAGCAGTTTCCCCGGGGGGGCAGCTTTCTTT. It encodes CASSFPGGAAFF.

This clonotype is labeled as medium-sized. The chain recombines TRBV6-1 with TRBJ2-1; D could derive from TRBD1 or TRBD2 (6 bases each). The J call may be wrong; the DNA end is better matched by TRBJ2-7. CDR1 and CDR2 (germline): MNHNS, SASEGT. The CDR3 length is 15 residues. Here the CDR3 reads CASSEGGDTTYEQYF. The CDR3 DNA reads TGTGCCAGCAGTGAAGGGGGGGACACCACCTACGAGCAGTACTTC.

Ten or more counts support this clonotype. The rearrangement links TRBV7-8 to TRBJ2-5; D gene uncertain. The J call may be wrong; the DNA end is better matched by TRBJ2-7. CDR3 length: 15 amino acids. In germline, CDR1 is SGHVS, CDR2 FQNEAQ. The CDR3 loop is CASSLAGMSSYEQYF. CDR3 sequence (DNA): TGTGCCAGCAGCTTAGCGGGGATGAGCTCCTACGAGCAGTACTTC.

This clonotype is judged large (0.1 to 1%). The V gene is TRBV7-2, the J gene TRBJ2-6, with 7 bases lining up with TRBD1. Germline CDR1 is SGHTA and CDR2 is FQGNSA. This CDR3 is built from 15 residues. V trimming: 4 bases; J trimming: 2 bases; junction bases outside the gene matches: 2. The CDR3 is CASSSDRAGANVLTF. The CDR3 DNA reads TGTGCCAGCAGCTCTGACAGGGCTGGGGCCAACGTCCTGACTTTC.

J is TRBJ1-2 and V is TRBV7-2, with D unresolved. The V and J ends lost 1 base and 4 bases respectively, with 10 bases between them. The germline gives CDR1 SGHTA, CDR2 FQGNSA. This CDR3 region has 14 residues. The CDR3 here is CASSLVRTAYGYTF. CDR3 DNA: TGTGCCAGCAGCTTAGTGCGGACGGCCTATGGCTACACCTTC.

This clonotype has a single count. One junction end does not reproduce the germline sequence, and a read error may be involved. The V call is TRBV5-3, the J call TRBJ2-3; 10 bases map to TRBD2. TRBV5-3 is sorted into the ORF group, with uncertain function. The CDR3 covers 16 residues. The DNA for the CDR3 is TGTGCCAGCAGCTCCGGACTAGCGGCGATGGGAGATACGCAGTATTTT. Translated, it gives CASSSGLAAMGDTQYF.

The table lists this clonotype with many counts. The chain is built from TRBV6-2 or TRBV6-3 and TRBJ2-3; D might be TRBD2 (7 bases). Trimming left V 6 bases short and J 6 bases short, with 19 bases between. The length of the CDR3 is 15 residues. CDR1 MNHEY and CDR2 SVGEGT come from the germline V gene. The CDR3 spells CASRRGLGGSDTQYF. DNA for the CDR3: TGTGCCAGCAGACGCGGACTAGGGGGTTCGGATACGCAGTATTTT.

This clonotype was found many times. The chain combines TRBV6-1 with TRBJ1-6; TRBD1 matches at 9 bases. The germline CDR1 and CDR2 sequences are MNHNS and SASEGT. CDR3 length equals 22 residues. Unmatched junction bases numbered 23, after V lost 4 bases and J lost 4 bases. CDR3 protein: CASSGPGQGLILLPAYNSPLHF. DNA for the CDR3: TGTGCCAGCAGTGGACCGGGACAGGGTCTCATTCTTCTGCCTGCGTATAATTCACCCCTCCACTTT.

Ten or more counts support this clonotype. The J gene is TRBJ2-3, the V gene TRBV7-3; no clear D. V lost 5 bases, J lost 4 bases, and 13 bases lay in between. Germline values: CDR1 SGHTA, CDR2 FQGTGA. The CDR3 contains 14 residues. Here the CDR3 reads CASSLQSTSDTQYF. CDR3 nucleotide sequence: TGTGCCAGCAGCCTCCAGTCTACCTCAGATACGCAGTATTTT.

This clonotype is judged large. V gene TRBV7-8 combines with J gene TRBJ2-5; D is ambiguous. Trimming shortened V by 1 base and J by 11 bases, and 11 bases separated the two germline ends. The CDR3 extends over 12 amino acids. CDR1 SGHVS and CDR2 FQNEAQ come from the germline V gene. CDR3: CASSLDGPEQYF. The CDR3 nucleotides read TGTGCCAGCAGCTTAGACGGGCCTGAGCAGTACTTC.

CDR3 in amino acids: CASSPGTRGLFF. The CDR3 nucleotides read TGTGCCAGCAGCCCCGGGACCAGGGGACTGTTTTTT. This chain joins TRBV7-2 and TRBJ1-4; D may be TRBD1 (6 bases). CDR3 size: 12 residues. With 5 bases removed from V and 13 bases from J, the gap between germline ends came to 14 bases. CDR1 and CDR2 from the germline V gene are SGHTA and FQGNSA.

In its sample, this clonotype ranks as large. The gene calls are TRBV6-1 and TRBJ2-1, with 13 bases lining up with TRBD2. The junction had 8 bases not matched to a gene; V was cut back by 3 bases and J by 0 bases. Germline CDR1 and CDR2: MNHNS and SASEGT. The CDR3 totals 19 residues. The DNA for the CDR3 is TGTGCCAGCAGTGACCCGGGACTAGCGGGGACTTACTCCTACAATGAGCAGTTCTTC. This codes for CASSDPGLAGTYSYNEQFF.

This clonotype is termed medium-sized. This sequence joins TRBV12-3 or TRBV12-4 and TRBJ2-3, with a tentative D call TRBD1 (5 bases). This CDR3 is built from 13 residues. The germline V and J ends were trimmed by 4 bases and 6 bases, with 11 bases remaining between them. CDR3 residues: CASSYFGADTQYF. The CDR3, as DNA: TGTGCCAGCAGTTATTTTGGGGCCGATACGCAGTATTTT.

With respect to this clonotype: At one boundary the junction diverges from the germline segment, which might be a read error. V usage is TRBV6-1 and J usage is TRBJ2-4; D tentatively fits TRBD1 or TRBD2 (5 bases each). Germline CDR1 is MNHNS and CDR2 is SASEGT. The CDR3 is made up of 15 amino acids. The CDR3: CASSPRDPVGETRFF. The DNA of the CDR3 is TGTGCCAGCAGCCCCCGGGATCCGGTGGGGGAGACCCGGTTCTTC.

The genes are TRBV6-6 and TRBJ2-5; D call uncertain. The tail of the sequence fits TRBJ2-1 better, so the J call may be wrong. Per germline, CDR1 MNHNY and CDR2 SVGAGI (reference sequence). The CDR3 totals 14 residues. CDR3 DNA: TGTGCCAGCAGTTACTCGATGATAGGAGAGACCCAGTTCTTC. Translating it yields CASSYSMIGETQFF.

This sequence joins TRBV18 and TRBJ2-4, with 9 bases that match TRBD1. Germline V CDR1 and CDR2: KGHSH, LQKENI. The CDR3 consists of 13 residues. The V segment lost 3 bases and the J segment 13 bases; nucleotides outside the gene matches: 7. The CDR3: CASSPNRGQEQYF. CDR3 DNA: TGTGCCAGCTCACCGAACAGGGGGCAGGAGCAGTACTTC.

This clonotype rates as medium-sized. V usage is TRBV12-3 or TRBV12-4 and J usage is TRBJ2-7; D is unclear. With 5 bases removed from V and 0 bases from J, the gap between germline ends came to 8 bases. This CDR3 comprises 13 residues. In nucleotides, the CDR3 is TGTGCCAGCAGTATGGACGGCTCCTACGAGCAGTACTTC. It encodes CASSMDGSYEQYF.